One sample yielded the 28 T cell receptor beta chains listed below, sequenced in a study of molecular identifiers for immune sequencing clone quantification. TCRdb analysed the PCR reads with MiXCR anew, one entry per CDR3 protein. The sample records more than 450,000 distinct CDR3 sequences, 25% being singletons. Sequencing input: naive CD8+ T cells from blood, with Jurkat cell RNA spiked in. Stated subset: FACS-sorted CD8+CD4-CCR7+CD45RA+ naive T cells. The receptors stem from a human donor in good health. Some libraries in this study had Jurkat cell RNA spiked in.

This clonotype was seen a handful of times. The chain has TRBV18 and TRBJ1-1; 10 bases map to TRBD1. The V gene end was trimmed by 6 bases and the J gene end by 4 bases; junction bases not matched to a gene: 5. This CDR3 spans 14 amino acids. The germline V gene encodes CDR1 KGHSH and CDR2 LQKENI. CDR3 loop: CASSRTGGSTEAFF. In DNA, the CDR3 is TGTGCCAGCTCGCGGACAGGGGGAAGCACTGAAGCTTTCTTT.

This clonotype was counted at least ten times. The chain couples TRBV19 to TRBJ1-1; D gene ambiguous. From germline, CDR1 is LNHDA and CDR2 SQIVND (reference sequence). The V gene lost 2 bases and the J gene lost 0 bases, with 4 bases spanning the gap. This CDR3 has 13 amino acids. For the CDR3, the DNA is TGTGCCAGTAGTATACGGGTGAACACTGAAGCTTTCTTT. Encoded protein: CASSIRVNTEAFF.

This clonotype was seen ten or more times. This chain links TRBV20-1 with TRBJ2-3, with 10 bases identical to TRBD2. The trim removed 1 base at V and 2 bases at J, leaving 9 bases unmatched. Germline assignment: CDR1 DFQATT and CDR2 SNEGSKA (reference sequence). The CDR3 covers 17 residues. The CDR3 loop reads CSARVAGLAVYTDTQYF. CDR3 nucleotides: TGCAGTGCTAGAGTTGCCGGACTAGCGGTCTACACAGATACGCAGTATTTT.

Only a few counts were recorded for this clonotype. This chain links TRBV9 with TRBJ1-2; D gene uncertain. CDR3 length equals 15 residues. The V end was cut by 2 bases, the J end by 0 bases, with 11 bases between. CDR1 SGDLS and CDR2 YYNGEE come from the germline V gene. In DNA form, the CDR3 reads TGTGCCAGCAGCGTCGATTGGACGGCTAACTATGGCTACACCTTC. This sequence encodes CASSVDWTANYGYTF.

This clonotype was observed many times. The chain uses TRBV12-3 or TRBV12-4 and TRBJ2-7, with 7 bases aligning to TRBD1. The V segment lost 3 bases and the J segment 7 bases; nucleotides outside the gene matches: 9. CDR3 length equals 14 residues. CDR3 region: CASSFDRVLREQYF. The CDR3 DNA follows: TGTGCCAGCAGTTTTGACAGGGTATTGAGGGAGCAGTACTTC.

CDR3 nucleotide sequence: TGCGCCAGCAGTGGCGACGTGGGGCGGACCGGGGAGCTGTTTTTT. Translated: CASSGDVGRTGELFF. The chain employs TRBV23-1 and TRBJ2-2; D is possibly TRBD1 (5 bases). TRBV23-1 is placed among ORFs of uncertain function. The CDR3 consists of 15 residues. V was clipped by 5 bases and J by 5 bases, with 15 bases between them.

This clonotype was seen only a few times. The genes are TRBV19 and TRBJ2-5, with 7 bases fitting TRBD1. J lost 0 bases, V lost 7 bases, and 5 bases had no gene match. The CDR3 is 14 residues long. Germline V lookup: CDR1 LNHDA, CDR2 SQIVND (reference sequence). In nucleotides, the CDR3 is TGTGCCAGTATTGGGACAGCGGACCAAGAGACCCAGTACTTC. It is translated as CASIGTADQETQYF. The variable domain in full, completed from reference TRBV19 and TRBJ2-5, reads DGGITQSPKYLFRKEGQNVTLSCEQNLNHDAMYWYRQDPGQGLRLIYYSQIVNDFQKGDIAEGYSVSREKKESFPLTVTSAQKNPTAFYLCASIGTADQETQYFGPGTRLLVL.

J is TRBJ2-7 and V is TRBV30, with 8 bases that match TRBD1. The CDR3 extends over 16 amino acids. The V gene's germline CDR1 is GTSNPN and CDR2 SVGIG (reference sequence). Germline trimming cut 5 bases from V and 5 bases from J; bases unmatched to any gene: 17. Here the CDR3 reads CAWGDPWTGPSDEQYF. For the CDR3, the DNA is TGTGCCTGGGGGGACCCATGGACAGGGCCATCGGACGAGCAGTACTTC.

The chain links TRBV7-9 to TRBJ2-2; TRBD1 is a possible D gene (6 bases). Germline CDR1 and CDR2: SEHNR and FQNEAQ (reference sequence). This CDR3 is 15 amino acids long. Trimming pared 4 bases from V and 2 bases from J, leaving 11 bases between. The CDR3: CASSSRDTNTGELFF. As DNA, the CDR3 is TGTGCCAGCAGCTCCCGGGACACCAACACCGGGGAGCTGTTTTTT.

This clonotype was detected ten times or more. V and J are TRBV29-1 and TRBJ2-3; the D is unclear. V was shortened by 0 bases and J by 0 bases, with 16 bases between the two germline ends. Germline V lookup: CDR1 SQVTM, CDR2 ANQGSEA. The CDR3 runs 17 residues. CDR3 amino acids: CSVEDLDGTTSTDTQYF. CDR3 coding DNA: TGCAGCGTTGAAGATCTGGACGGAACTACTAGCACAGATACGCAGTATTTT.

This clonotype has a count of ten or more. The chain joins TRBV10-2 to TRBJ2-3; 11 bases map to TRBD2. The ends lost 6 bases at V and 2 bases at J; junction bases unmatched: 4. Per the germline V gene, CDR1 is WSHSY and CDR2 is SAAADI. CDR3 length: 15 residues. In nucleotides, the CDR3 is TGCGCCAGCAGCCAACTAGCGGGGGTCACAGATACGCAGTATTTT. It encodes CASSQLAGVTDTQYF.

This clonotype was observed a few times. This rearrangement joins TRBV12-3 or TRBV12-4 to TRBJ2-7; maybe TRBD2 (5 bases). CDR3 length: 12 amino acids. V lost 5 bases to trimming and J lost 3 bases, with 8 bases between them. CDR3 protein: CASSDGDYEQYF. CDR3 DNA sequence: TGTGCCAGCAGTGACGGGGACTACGAGCAGTACTTC.

A word on this clonotype: It is likely a read error, because the conserved phenylalanine at the end of the CDR3 is missing. The rearrangement joins TRBV7-9 to TRBJ2-7; D gene ambiguous. Deletions cut 5 bases from V and 2 bases from J, with 19 bases between. The CDR3 loop spans 16 amino acids. The germline V gene encodes CDR1 SEHNR and CDR2 FQNEAQ (reference sequence). The CDR3 DNA sequence: TGTGCCAGCAGCGGTCCGGGTTACGGGCTTACCTACGAGCAGTACCTC. Its protein product is CASSGPGYGLTYEQYL.

The table lists this clonotype with a few counts. The gene calls are TRBV4-1 and TRBJ2-1; TRBD2 aligns across 12 bases. CDR1 and CDR2 (germline): MGHRA, YSYEKL. The J segment lost 8 bases and the V segment lost 1 base, leaving 6 bases of the junction unmatched. This CDR3 region has 16 residues. The CDR3 DNA is TGCGCCAGCAGCCAAGTGCGACTAGCGGGAGTAGATGAGCAGTTCTTC. It codes for CASSQVRLAGVDEQFF.

Only a few counts were recorded for this clonotype. The rearrangement uses TRBV4-3 and TRBJ1-2, with 11 bases that match TRBD1. V lost 1 base to trimming and J lost 7 bases; unmatched junction nucleotides: 11. CDR1 is LGHNA, CDR2 YSLEER, per germline. The CDR3 sequence is 17 residues long. CDR3 region: CASSQGTGQGVFGGYTF. CDR3 coding DNA: TGCGCCAGCAGCCAAGGGACGGGACAGGGGGTTTTTGGTGGCTACACCTTC.

In regard to this clonotype: This may be a read error, as it is one base from a much larger clone. The chain uses TRBV28 and TRBJ1-2; TRBD1 is a possible D gene (5 bases). This CDR3 has 14 amino acids. Trimming left V 6 bases short and J 4 bases short, with 15 bases between. CDR1 and CDR2 from the germline V gene are MDHEN and SYDVKM. The CDR3 region is CASRIGTRTYGYTF. In DNA form, the CDR3 reads TGTGCCAGCAGGATAGGGACCCGGACCTATGGCTACACCTTC.

For this clonotype: Given a much more abundant clone one base away, this may be a read error. The rearrangement joins TRBV5-1 to TRBJ2-3; the D is unclear. CDR1 and CDR2 (germline): SGHRS, YFSETQ. The CDR3 has 13 amino acids. Here the CDR3 DNA reads TGCGCCAGCAGCTCGATTAGCACAGATGCGCAGTATTTT. Protein product: CASSSISTDAQYF.

J is TRBJ2-7 and V is TRBV12-3 or TRBV12-4; D may be TRBD1 (6 bases). The CDR3 is made up of 14 amino acids. Trimming removed 3 bases from V and 0 bases from J, with 9 bases in between. CDR3 residues: CASSFNRDSYEQYF. The DNA for the CDR3 is TGTGCCAGCAGTTTCAACAGGGACTCCTACGAGCAGTACTTC.

This clonotype was seen many times. V and J are TRBV14 and TRBJ1-1; the D is unclear. V lost 3 bases to trimming and J lost 4 bases, with 15 bases between them. This CDR3 has 15 residues. CDR1 and CDR2 (germline): SGHDN, FVKESK. CDR3 protein: CASSHRTGFGTEAFF. DNA of the CDR3: TGTGCCAGCAGCCACAGGACGGGATTCGGCACTGAAGCTTTCTTT.

This clonotype was seen a handful of times. The CDR3 loop reads CASRGTGISQETQYF. CDR3 DNA: TGTGCCAGCAGGGGAACAGGGATATCGCAAGAGACCCAGTACTTC. The rearrangement joins TRBV6-5 to TRBJ2-5; a weak D match, TRBD1 (6 bases). Germline V gene data show CDR1 as MNHEY and CDR2 as SVGAGI. The CDR3 has 15 amino acids. V was cut by 6 bases and J by 2 bases, with 16 bases left in between.

J is TRBJ2-2 and V is TRBV5-1; TRBD1 aligns across 9 bases. This CDR3 region has 16 residues. V lost 0 bases to trimming and J lost 7 bases; unmatched junction nucleotides: 7. Germline CDR1 SGHRS, CDR2 YFSETQ. Here the CDR3 DNA reads TGCGCCAGCAGCTTGGCCGAGACAGGGGGATTCGGGGAGCTGTTTTTT. This translates into CASSLAETGGFGELFF. The entire variable domain, with the rest obtained from reference TRBV5-1 and TRBJ2-2, is as follows: KAGVTQTPRYLIKTRGQQVTLSCSPISGHRSVSWYQQTPGQGLQFLFEYFSETQRNKGNFPGRFSGRQFSNSRSEMNVSTLELGDSALYLCASSLAETGGFGELFFGEGSRLTVL.

About this clonotype itself: A much larger clone differs by one base, so this may be a read error. This chain uses TRBV7-9 with TRBJ1-6; D possibly corresponds to TRBD1 (5 bases). V was shortened by 8 bases and J by 8 bases, with 13 bases between the two germline ends. The CDR3 covers 13 residues. Per germline, CDR1 SEHNR and CDR2 FQNEAQ (reference sequence). The DNA for the CDR3 is TGTGCCAGCCGCTCCGGGACTTATTCACCCCTCCACTTT. Translated, it gives CASRSGTYSPLHF.

This clonotype was detected once. The junction departs from the called germline gene at one end, perhaps through a read error. The chain couples TRBV11-2 to TRBJ2-1, with 7 bases aligning to TRBD2. CDR1 SGHAT and CDR2 FQNNGV come from the germline V gene. The CDR3 loop spans 15 amino acids. The CDR3 loop reads CASSPGERGRNEQSF. The CDR3 DNA reads TGTGCCAGCAGCCCGGGGGAGCGGGGACGCAATGAGCAGTCCTTC.

This clonotype has ten or more counts. The V and J genes are TRBV7-9 and TRBJ2-7; D tentatively reads TRBD1 or TRBD2 (5 bases each). The CDR3 has 14 residues. Trimming took 5 bases from V and 4 from J, leaving 15 bases between them. Germline values: CDR1 SEHNR, CDR2 FQNEAQ (reference sequence). The CDR3 loop is CASSPRDLKYEQYF. The CDR3 DNA sequence: TGTGCCAGCAGCCCGAGGGACCTTAAATACGAGCAGTACTTC.

The chain has TRBV7-6 and TRBJ2-2, with unresolved D. The germline V and J ends were trimmed by 5 bases and 5 bases, with 12 bases remaining between them. Germline V gene lookup returns CDR1 SGHVS and CDR2 FNYEAQ. The CDR3 has 14 amino acids. The CDR3 nucleotides read TGTGCCAGCAGCCCACGGCCCAGTACCGGGGAGCTGTTTTTT. This encodes CASSPRPSTGELFF.

This clonotype was detected once. It may be a read error: a sequence one base away is much more abundant. The chain employs TRBV7-9 and TRBJ2-3; 11 bases align to TRBD2. This CDR3 is 16 amino acids long. The J segment lost 5 bases and the V segment lost 8 bases, leaving 12 bases of the junction unmatched. The germline V gene encodes CDR1 SEHNR and CDR2 FQNEAQ (reference sequence). The CDR3, as DNA: TGTGCCAGCGGCTGGCGAACTAGCGGGAGTGAAGATACGCAGTATTTT. It is translated as CASGWRTSGSEDTQYF.

In this sample, this clonotype turned up a few times. The rearrangement uses TRBV11-2 and TRBJ2-5, with 9 bases lining up with TRBD1. This CDR3 is built from 16 residues. The V gene's germline CDR1 is SGHAT and CDR2 FQNNGV. The ends lost 3 bases at V and 5 bases at J; junction bases unmatched: 10. CDR3 region: CASSFFWTGEAETQYF. CDR3 coding DNA: TGTGCCAGCAGCTTTTTTTGGACAGGGGAGGCGGAGACCCAGTACTTC.

The chain employs TRBV6-2 or TRBV6-3 and TRBJ2-3, with 8 positions matching TRBD2. The CDR3 totals 16 residues. CDR1 and CDR2 from the germline V gene are MNHEY and SVGEGT. Losses at the gene ends were 6 bases for V and 5 bases for J; bases not matched to a gene: 13. Written as DNA, the CDR3 is TGTGCCAGCAGCGATTCAAGCGGGGGCCGGGGAGATACGCAGTATTTT. Its protein product is CASSDSSGGRGDTQYF.